The rows below give T cell receptor beta chains drawn from one sample of a study of cytomegalovirus exposure and HLA in healthy donors. Sequencing was performed with immunoSEQ multiplex PCR; in TCRdb, only in-frame clones are kept and a portion is missing. This table holds approximately 86,000 clones, just over 70% found once. What was sequenced was PBMCs. These receptors originate from a man between 60 and 75 years old in good health and CMV-seronegative. The CDR3 runs from the conserved cysteine through the conserved F or W. D genes are given only for firm matches. Size is stated for part of the rows, as once, few or many counts, or as a class when the clone is expanded.

size: few; V: TRBV5-1; J: TRBJ1-5; D: NA; CDR3: CASSLAGGNQPQHF; DNA: TGCGCCAGCAGCTTGGCCGGGGGCAATCAGCCCCAGCATTTT
size: NA; V: TRBV30; J: TRBJ1-4; D: NA; CDR3: CAWSLGSGEKLFF; DNA: TGTGCCTGGAGTCTCGGGTCAGGGGAAAAACTGTTTTTT
size: NA; V: TRBV29-1; J: TRBJ2-7; D: TRBD2; CDR3: CSVETSGSSYEQYF; DNA: TGCAGCGTTGAGACTAGCGGGAGCTCCTACGAGCAGTACTTC
size: NA; V: TRBV7-2; J: TRBJ2-3; D: TRBD2; CDR3: CASSLVLAGGAGDTQYF; DNA: TGTGCCAGCAGCTTAGTATTGGCGGGGGGAGCGGGAGATACGCAGTATTTT
size: NA; V: TRBV5-1; J: TRBJ2-7; D: TRBD2; CDR3: CASSASSGSSYEQYF; DNA: TGCGCCAGCAGCGCCTCTAGCGGGAGCTCCTACGAGCAGTACTTC
size: NA; V: TRBV7-9; J: TRBJ1-1; D: NA; CDR3: CASSSQGHTEAFF; DNA: TGTGCCAGCAGCTCCCAGGGTCACACTGAAGCTTTCTTT
size: NA; V: TRBV15; J: TRBJ2-1; D: TRBD2; CDR3: CATSRDPPAGGGGEQFF; DNA: TGTGCCACCAGCAGAGATCCCCCAGCGGGAGGGGGAGGTGAGCAGTTCTTC
size: few; V: TRBV5-1; J: TRBJ2-1; D: TRBD1; CDR3: CASSLALRTGPLGEQFF; DNA: TGCGCCAGCAGCTTGGCCCTACGGACAGGACCTCTCGGAGAGCAGTTCTTC
size: NA; V: TRBV10-3; J: TRBJ2-3; D: TRBD1; CDR3: CAISGQDTDTQYF; DNA: TGTGCCATCAGCGGACAGGACACAGATACGCAGTATTTT
size: NA; V: TRBV25-1; J: TRBJ2-7; D: NA; CDR3: CASSEYRQGGYEQYF; DNA: TGTGCCAGCAGTGAATATCGACAGGGAGGCTACGAGCAGTACTTC